The 2 T cell receptor beta chains presented below share a single source sample, sequenced in a study of neurological immune-mediated disorders. Each CDR3 protein is one row after TCRdb ran MiXCR on the 5' RACE reads. The profile shows about 33,000 distinct CDR3 sequences, 1.5% of them singletons. Input material: PBMCs. Receptors were obtained from a woman aged 25-40 years with multiple sclerosis.

This clonotype was seen at least ten times. V and J are TRBV20-1 and TRBJ1-5; no reliable D call. Germline CDR1 and CDR2: DFQATT and SNEGSKA (reference sequence). The CDR3 length is 13 residues. V shed 7 bases and J shed 3 bases, with 13 bases lying between them. This CDR3 reads CSVLLGVNQPQHF. CDR3 coding DNA: TGCAGTGTTCTATTAGGCGTCAATCAGCCCCAGCATTTT.

In this sample, this clonotype turned up many times. Lacking the conserved final phenylalanine or tryptophan, this CDR3 likely reflects a read error. The V call is TRBV12-3 or TRBV12-4, the J call TRBJ1-2; the D gene is possibly TRBD1 (6 bases). The V gene lost 2 bases and the J gene lost 3 bases, with 10 bases spanning the gap. This CDR3 contains 14 residues. The CDR3 spells CASSLRGADYGYTI. CDR3 nucleotide sequence: TGTGCCAGCAGTTTAAGGGGGGCAGACTATGGCTACACCATC.